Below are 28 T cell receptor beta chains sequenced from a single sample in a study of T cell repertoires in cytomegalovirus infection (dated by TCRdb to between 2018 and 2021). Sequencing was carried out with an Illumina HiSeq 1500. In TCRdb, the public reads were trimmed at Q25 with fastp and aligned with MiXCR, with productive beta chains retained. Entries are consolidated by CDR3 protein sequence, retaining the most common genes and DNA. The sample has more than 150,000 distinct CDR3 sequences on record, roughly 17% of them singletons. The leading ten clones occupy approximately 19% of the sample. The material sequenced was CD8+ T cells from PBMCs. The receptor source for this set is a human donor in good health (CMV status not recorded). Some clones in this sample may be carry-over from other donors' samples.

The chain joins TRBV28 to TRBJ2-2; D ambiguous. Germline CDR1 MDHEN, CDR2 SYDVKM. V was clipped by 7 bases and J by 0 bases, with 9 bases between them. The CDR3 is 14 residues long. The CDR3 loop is CASNPQANTGELFF. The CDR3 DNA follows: TGTGCCAGCAATCCCCAGGCGAACACCGGGGAGCTGTTTTTT.

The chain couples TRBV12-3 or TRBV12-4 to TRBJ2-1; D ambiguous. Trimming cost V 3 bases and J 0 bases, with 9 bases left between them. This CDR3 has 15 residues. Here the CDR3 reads CASSFGTSSYNEQFF. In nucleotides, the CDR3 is TGTGCCAGCAGTTTTGGAACCAGCTCCTACAATGAGCAGTTCTTC.

The CDR3 DNA sequence: TGTGCCAGCAGTTACTTCGGCAGGGGTTACGAGCAGTACTTC. Its protein is CASSYFGRGYEQYF. The chain links TRBV6-2 or TRBV6-3 to TRBJ2-7, with a weak D call TRBD1 (6 bases). V shed 1 base and J shed 4 bases, with 11 bases lying between them. CDR1 MNHEY and CDR2 SVGEGT come from the germline V gene. The length of the CDR3 is 14 residues.

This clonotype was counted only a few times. This CDR3 is CASSLDQAGGPGEQYF. The CDR3 DNA reads TGTGCCAGCAGCTTAGATCAAGCGGGAGGGCCGGGGGAGCAGTACTTC. The V gene is TRBV11-2, the J gene TRBJ2-7; 10 positions match TRBD2. The CDR3 is 16 residues long. Germline V gene lookup returns CDR1 SGHAT and CDR2 FQNNGV. The V and J ends lost 0 bases and 7 bases, in that order; junction bases with no gene match: 9.

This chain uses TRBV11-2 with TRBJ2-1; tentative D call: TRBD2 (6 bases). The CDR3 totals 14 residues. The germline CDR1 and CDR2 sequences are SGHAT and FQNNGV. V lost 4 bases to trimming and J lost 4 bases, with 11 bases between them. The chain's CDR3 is CASSSKGGYNEQFF. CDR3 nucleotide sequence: TGTGCCAGCAGCTCTAAAGGAGGGTACAATGAGCAGTTCTTC.

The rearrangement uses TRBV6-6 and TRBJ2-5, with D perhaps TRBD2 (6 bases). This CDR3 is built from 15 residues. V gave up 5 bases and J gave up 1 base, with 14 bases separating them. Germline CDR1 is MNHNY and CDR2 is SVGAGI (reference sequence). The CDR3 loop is CASSDYRDSQETQYF. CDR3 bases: TGTGCCAGCAGTGACTACCGGGACTCCCAAGAGACCCAGTACTTC.

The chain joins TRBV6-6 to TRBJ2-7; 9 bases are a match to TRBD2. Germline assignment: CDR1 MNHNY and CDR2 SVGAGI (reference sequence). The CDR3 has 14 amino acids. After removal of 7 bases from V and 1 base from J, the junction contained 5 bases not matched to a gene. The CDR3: CASTTSGPSYEQYF. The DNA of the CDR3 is TGTGCCAGCACGACTAGCGGTCCATCCTACGAGCAGTACTTC.

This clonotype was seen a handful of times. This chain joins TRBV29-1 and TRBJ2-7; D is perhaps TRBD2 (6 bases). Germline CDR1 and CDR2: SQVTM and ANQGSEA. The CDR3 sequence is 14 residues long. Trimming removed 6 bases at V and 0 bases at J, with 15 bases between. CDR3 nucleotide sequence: TGCAGCGTCCTCAACGTCGGGGGCTCCTACGAGCAGTACTTC. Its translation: CSVLNVGGSYEQYF.

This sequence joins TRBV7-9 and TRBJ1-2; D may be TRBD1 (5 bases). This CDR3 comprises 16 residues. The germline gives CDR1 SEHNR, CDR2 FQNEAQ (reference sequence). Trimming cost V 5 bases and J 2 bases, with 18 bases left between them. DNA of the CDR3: TGTGCCAGCAGCCCCCAGACGGACACGTTGAACTATGGCTACACCTTC. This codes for CASSPQTDTLNYGYTF.

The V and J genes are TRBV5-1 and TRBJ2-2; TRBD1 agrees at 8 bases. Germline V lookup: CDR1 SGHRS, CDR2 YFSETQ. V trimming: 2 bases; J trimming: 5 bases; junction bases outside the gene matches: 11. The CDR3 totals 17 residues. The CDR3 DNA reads TGCGCCAGCAGCTTCTACTCAGGGGGCAGCGGTACCGGGGAGCTGTTTTTT. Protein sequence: CASSFYSGGSGTGELFF.

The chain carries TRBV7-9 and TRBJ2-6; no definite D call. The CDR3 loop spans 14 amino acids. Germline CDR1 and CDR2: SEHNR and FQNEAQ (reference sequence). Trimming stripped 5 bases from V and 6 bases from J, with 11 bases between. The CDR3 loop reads CASSAAVVANVLTF. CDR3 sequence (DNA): TGTGCCAGCAGCGCGGCCGTGGTGGCCAACGTCCTGACTTTC.

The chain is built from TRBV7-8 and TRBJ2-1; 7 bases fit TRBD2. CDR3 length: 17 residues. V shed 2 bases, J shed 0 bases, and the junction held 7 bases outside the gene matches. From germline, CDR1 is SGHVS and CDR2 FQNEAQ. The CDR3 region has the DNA TGTGCCAGCAGCTTAAGGGTAGGGACTAACTCCTACAATGAGCAGTTCTTC. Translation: CASSLRVGTNSYNEQFF.

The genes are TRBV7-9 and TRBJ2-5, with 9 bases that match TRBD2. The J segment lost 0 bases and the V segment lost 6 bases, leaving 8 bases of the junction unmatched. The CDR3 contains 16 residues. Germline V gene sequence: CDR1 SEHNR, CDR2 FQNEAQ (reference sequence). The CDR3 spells CASRPAGGRDQETQYF. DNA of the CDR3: TGTGCCAGCAGACCGGCCGGCGGGAGGGACCAAGAGACCCAGTACTTC. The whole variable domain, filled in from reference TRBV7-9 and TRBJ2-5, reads DTGVSQNPRHKITKRGQNVTFRCDPISEHNRLYWYRQTLGQGPEFLTYFQNEAQLEKSRLLSDRFSAERPKGSFSTLEIQRTEQGDSAMYLCASRPAGGRDQETQYFGPGTRLLVL.

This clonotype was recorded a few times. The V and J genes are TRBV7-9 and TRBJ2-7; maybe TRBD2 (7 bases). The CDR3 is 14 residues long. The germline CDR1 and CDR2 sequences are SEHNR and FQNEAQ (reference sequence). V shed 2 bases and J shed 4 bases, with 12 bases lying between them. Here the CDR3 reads CASSLPGGEYEQYF. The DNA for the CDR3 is TGTGCCAGCAGCTTACCGGGGGGCGAATACGAGCAGTACTTC.

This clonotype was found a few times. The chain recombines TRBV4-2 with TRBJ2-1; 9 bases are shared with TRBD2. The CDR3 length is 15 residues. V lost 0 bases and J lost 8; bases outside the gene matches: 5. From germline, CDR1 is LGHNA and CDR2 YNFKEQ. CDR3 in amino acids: CASSQDPAGGHEQFF. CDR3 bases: TGTGCCAGCAGCCAAGATCCGGCGGGGGGGCATGAGCAGTTCTTC.

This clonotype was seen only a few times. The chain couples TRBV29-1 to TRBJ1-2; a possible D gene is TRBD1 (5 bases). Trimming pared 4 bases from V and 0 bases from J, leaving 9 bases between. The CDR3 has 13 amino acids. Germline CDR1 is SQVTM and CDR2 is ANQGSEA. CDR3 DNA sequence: TGCAGCGTTGGGGACCGAGCTAACTATGGCTACACCTTC. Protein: CSVGDRANYGYTF. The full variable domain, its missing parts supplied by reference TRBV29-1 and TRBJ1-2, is SAVISQKPSRDICQRGTSLTIQCQVDSQVTMMFWYRQQPGQSLTLIATANQGSEATYESGFVIDKFPISRPNLTFSTLTVSNMSPEDSSIYLCSVGDRANYGYTFGSGTRLTVV.

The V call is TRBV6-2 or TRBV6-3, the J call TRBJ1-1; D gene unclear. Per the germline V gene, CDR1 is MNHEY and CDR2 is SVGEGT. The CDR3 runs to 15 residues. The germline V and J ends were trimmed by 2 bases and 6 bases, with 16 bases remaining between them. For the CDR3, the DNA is TGTGCCAGCAGTTACCTGAGAGACGTAGGGTCTGAAGCTTTCTTT. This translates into CASSYLRDVGSEAFF.

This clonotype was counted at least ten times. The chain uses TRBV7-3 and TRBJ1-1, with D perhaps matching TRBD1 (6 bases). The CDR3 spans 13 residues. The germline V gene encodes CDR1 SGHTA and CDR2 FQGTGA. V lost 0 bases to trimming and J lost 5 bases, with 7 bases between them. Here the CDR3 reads CASSLTGGTEAFF. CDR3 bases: TGTGCCAGCAGCTTAACAGGGGGGACTGAAGCTTTCTTT. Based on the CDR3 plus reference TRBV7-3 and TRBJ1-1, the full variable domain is GAGVSQTPSNKVTEKGKYVELRCDPISGHTALYWYRQSLGQGPEFLIYFQGTGAADDSGLPNDRFFAVRPEGSVSTLKIQRTERGDSAVYLCASSLTGGTEAFFGQGTRLTVV.

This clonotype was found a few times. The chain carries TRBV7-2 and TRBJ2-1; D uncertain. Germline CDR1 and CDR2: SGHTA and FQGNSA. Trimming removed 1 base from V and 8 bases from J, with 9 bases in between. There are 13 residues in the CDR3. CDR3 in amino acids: CASSLGLPDEQFF. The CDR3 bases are TGTGCCAGCAGCTTAGGGCTACCGGATGAGCAGTTCTTC.

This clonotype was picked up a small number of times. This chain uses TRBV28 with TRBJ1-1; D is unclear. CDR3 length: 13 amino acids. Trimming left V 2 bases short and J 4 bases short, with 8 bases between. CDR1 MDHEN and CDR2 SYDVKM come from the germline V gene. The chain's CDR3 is CASSLAGSTEAFF. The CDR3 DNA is TGTGCCAGCAGTTTAGCTGGGAGCACTGAAGCTTTCTTT.

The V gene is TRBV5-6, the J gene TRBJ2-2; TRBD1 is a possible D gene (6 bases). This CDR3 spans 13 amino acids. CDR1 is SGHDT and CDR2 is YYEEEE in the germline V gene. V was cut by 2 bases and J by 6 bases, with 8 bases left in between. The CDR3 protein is CASSFTGSGELFF. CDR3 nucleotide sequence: TGTGCCAGCAGCTTCACAGGGTCCGGGGAGCTGTTTTTT.

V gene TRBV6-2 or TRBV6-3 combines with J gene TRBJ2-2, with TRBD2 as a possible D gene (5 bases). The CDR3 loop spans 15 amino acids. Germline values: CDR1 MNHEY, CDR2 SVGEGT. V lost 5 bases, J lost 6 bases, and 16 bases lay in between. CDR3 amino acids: CASSNGDYGAGELFF. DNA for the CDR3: TGTGCCAGCAGTAACGGGGATTATGGAGCCGGGGAGCTGTTTTTT.

The DNA for the CDR3 is TGCAGTGGCCCCGGGAACGGGACGGGACCCCTCTACGAGCAGTACTTC. Amino acid sequence: CSGPGNGTGPLYEQYF. V usage is TRBV20-1 and J usage is TRBJ2-7, with D perhaps given as TRBD1 or TRBD2 (5 bases each). From germline, CDR1 is DFQATT and CDR2 SNEGSKA (reference sequence). This CDR3 has 16 amino acids. V was clipped by 7 bases and J by 3 bases, with 25 bases between them.

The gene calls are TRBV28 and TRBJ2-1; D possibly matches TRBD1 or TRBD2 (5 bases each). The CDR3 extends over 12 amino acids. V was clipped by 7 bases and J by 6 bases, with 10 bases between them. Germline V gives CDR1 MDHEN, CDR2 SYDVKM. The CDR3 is CASTSGGNEQFF. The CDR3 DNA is TGTGCCAGCACTAGTGGGGGCAATGAGCAGTTCTTC. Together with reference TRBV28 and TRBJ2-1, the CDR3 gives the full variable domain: DVKVTQSSRYLVKRTGEKVFLECVQDMDHENMFWYRQDPGLGLRLIYFSYDVKMKEKGDIPEGYSVSREKKERFSLILESASTNQTSMYLCASTSGGNEQFFGPGTRLTVL.

CDR3 sequence: CASSYGTGNTEAFF. Here the CDR3 DNA reads TGTGCCAGCAGCTACGGGACGGGTAACACTGAAGCTTTCTTT. The V gene is TRBV11-1, the J gene TRBJ1-1; D might be TRBD1 (5 bases). Per germline, CDR1 SGHAT and CDR2 FQDESV (reference sequence). Trimming removed 4 bases from V and 2 bases from J, with 11 bases in between. The CDR3 totals 14 residues. Based on the CDR3 plus reference TRBV11-1 and TRBJ1-1, the full variable domain is EAEVAQSPRYKITEKSQAVAFWCDPISGHATLYWYRQILGQGPELLVQFQDESVVDDSQLPKDRFSAERLKGVDSTLKIQPAELGDSAMYLCASSYGTGNTEAFFGQGTRLTVV.

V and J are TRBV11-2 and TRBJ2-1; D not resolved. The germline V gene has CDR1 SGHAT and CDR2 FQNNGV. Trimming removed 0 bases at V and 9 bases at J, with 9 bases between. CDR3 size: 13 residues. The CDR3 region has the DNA TGTGCCAGCAGCTTAGAGTCGTTGCGTGAGCAGTTCTTC. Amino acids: CASSLESLREQFF.

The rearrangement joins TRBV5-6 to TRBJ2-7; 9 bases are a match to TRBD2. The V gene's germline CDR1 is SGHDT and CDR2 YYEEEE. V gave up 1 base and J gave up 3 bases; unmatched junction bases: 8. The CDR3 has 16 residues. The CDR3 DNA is TGTGCCAGCAGCTTGATGCCTAGCGGGACCAACTACGAGCAGTACTTC. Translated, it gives CASSLMPSGTNYEQYF.

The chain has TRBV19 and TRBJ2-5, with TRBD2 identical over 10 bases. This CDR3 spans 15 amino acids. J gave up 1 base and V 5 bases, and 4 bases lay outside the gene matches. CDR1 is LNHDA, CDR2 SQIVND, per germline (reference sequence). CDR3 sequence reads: CASSQLAGVQETQYF. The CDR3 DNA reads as TGTGCCAGTAGTCAGCTAGCGGGGGTCCAAGAGACCCAGTACTTC.